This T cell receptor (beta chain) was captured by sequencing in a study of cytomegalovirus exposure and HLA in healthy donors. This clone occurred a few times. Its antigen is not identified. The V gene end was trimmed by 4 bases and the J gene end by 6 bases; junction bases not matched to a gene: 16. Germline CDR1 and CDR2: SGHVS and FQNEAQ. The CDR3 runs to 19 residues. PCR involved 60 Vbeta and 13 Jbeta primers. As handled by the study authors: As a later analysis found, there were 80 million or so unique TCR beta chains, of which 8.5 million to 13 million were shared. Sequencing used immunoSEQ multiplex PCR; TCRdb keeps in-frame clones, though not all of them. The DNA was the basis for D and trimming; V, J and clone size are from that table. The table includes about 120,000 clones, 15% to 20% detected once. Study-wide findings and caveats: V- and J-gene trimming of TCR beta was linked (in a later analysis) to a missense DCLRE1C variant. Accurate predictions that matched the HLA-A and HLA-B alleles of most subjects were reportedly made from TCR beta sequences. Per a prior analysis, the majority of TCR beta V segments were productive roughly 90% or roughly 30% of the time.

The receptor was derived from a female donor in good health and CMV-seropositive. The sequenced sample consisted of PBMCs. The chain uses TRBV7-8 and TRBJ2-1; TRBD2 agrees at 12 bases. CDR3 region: CASSSFVRPSGRAGNEQFF. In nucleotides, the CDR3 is TGTGCCAGCAGCTCCTTTGTCCGCCCTAGCGGGAGGGCCGGCAATGAGCAGTTCTTC. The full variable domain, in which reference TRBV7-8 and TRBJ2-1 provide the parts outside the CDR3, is GAGVSQSPRYKVAKRGQDVALRCDPISGHVSLFWYQQALGQGPEFLTYFQNEAQLDKSGLPSDRFFAERPEGSVSTLKIQRTQQEDSAVYLCASSSFVRPSGRAGNEQFFGPGTRLTVL.